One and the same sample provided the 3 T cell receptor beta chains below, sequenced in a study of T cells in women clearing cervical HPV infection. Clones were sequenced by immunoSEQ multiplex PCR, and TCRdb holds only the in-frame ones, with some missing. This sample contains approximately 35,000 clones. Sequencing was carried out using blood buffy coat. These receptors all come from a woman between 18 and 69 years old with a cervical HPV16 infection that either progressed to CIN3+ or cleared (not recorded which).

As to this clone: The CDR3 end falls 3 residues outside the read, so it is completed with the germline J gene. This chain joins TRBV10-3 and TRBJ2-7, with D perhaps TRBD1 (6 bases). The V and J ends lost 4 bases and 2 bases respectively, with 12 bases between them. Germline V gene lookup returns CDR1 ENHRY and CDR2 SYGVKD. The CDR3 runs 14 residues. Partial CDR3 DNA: TGTGCCATCAGTGCCCACCGGGACACCTACGAG. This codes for CAISAHRDTYE. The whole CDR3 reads CAISAHRDTYEQYF.

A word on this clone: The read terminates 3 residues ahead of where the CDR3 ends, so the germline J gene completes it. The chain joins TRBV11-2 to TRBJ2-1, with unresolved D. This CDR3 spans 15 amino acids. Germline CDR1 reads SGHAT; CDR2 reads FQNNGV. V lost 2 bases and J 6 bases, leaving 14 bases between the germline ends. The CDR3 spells CASSLRVGVVNEQFF. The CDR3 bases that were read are TGTGCCAGCAGCTTAAGGGTGGGTGTGGTCAATGAG. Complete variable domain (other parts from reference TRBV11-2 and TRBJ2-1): EAGVAQSPRYKIIEKRQSVAFWCNPISGHATLYWYQQILGQGPKLLIQFQNNGVVDDSQLPKDRFSAERLKGVDSTLKIQPAKLEDSAVYLCASSLRVGVVNEQFFGPGTRLTVL.

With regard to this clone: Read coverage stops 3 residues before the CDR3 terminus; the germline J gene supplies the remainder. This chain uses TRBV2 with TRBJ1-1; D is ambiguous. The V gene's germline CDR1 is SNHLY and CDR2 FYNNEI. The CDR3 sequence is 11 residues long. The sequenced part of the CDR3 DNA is TGTGCCAGCAGTGAACGAAACAGA. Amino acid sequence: CASSERNR. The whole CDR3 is CASSERNRAFF.